A selection of T cell receptor beta chains follows, all from one sample in a study of T cells after yellow fever vaccination. TCRdb independently ran MiXCR on the 5' RACE reads; one entry per CDR3 protein. The sample lists under 550,000 distinct CDR3 sequences; around a fifth were seen once. Sequences were derived from PBMCs, sampled roughly 20 days after the first yellow fever vaccination. The receptors come from a man aged 18 to 29 who received the YFV17D yellow fever vaccine. Each CDR3 is given with its conserved first and last residue. D genes are given only for firm matches. Expanded clones get a size class; other rows say once, few or many, or leave the size out.

V	size	D	J	CDR3	DNA
TRBV5-6	.	.	TRBJ1-1	CASSLAGRGFTEAFF	TGTGCCAGCAGCTTGGCCGGCAGGGGATTCACTGAAGCTTTCTTT
TRBV6-1	many	TRBD1	TRBJ1-5	CASSEAEGTGGQPQHF	TGTGCCAGCAGTGAAGCGGAGGGGACAGGGGGACAGCCCCAGCATTTT
TRBV7-9	.	.	TRBJ1-1	CASSLAGSSEEAFF	TGTGCCAGCAGCTTAGCGGGCAGCTCAGAAGAAGCTTTCTTT
TRBV5-1	.	.	TRBJ2-3	CASSYRDLSTDTQYF	TGCGCCAGCAGCTACCGGGACTTAAGCACAGATACGCAGTATTTT
TRBV19	.	TRBD2	TRBJ2-1	CASSSGVPYNEQFF	TGTGCCAGTAGCAGCGGGGTACCTTACAATGAGCAGTTCTTC
TRBV4-3	.	TRBD1	TRBJ1-2	CAEGQGNYGYTF	TGCGCGGAGGGACAGGGTAACTATGGCTACACCTTC
TRBV5-1	.	TRBD1	TRBJ2-7	CASSLGTGAYEQYF	TGCGCCAGCAGCCTTGGGACAGGGGCCTACGAGCAGTACTTC
TRBV11-2	once	.	TRBJ2-1	CASSLQRANDEQFF	TGTGCCAGCAGCCTGCAAAGGGCGAACGATGAGCAGTTCTTC
TRBV25-1	.	.	TRBJ1-1	CASSPRRRNTEAFF	TGTGCCAGCAGTCCCCGGAGAAGGAACACTGAAGCTTTCTTT
TRBV5-1	.	TRBD2	TRBJ2-1	CASSLAGGSSGGPSSYNEQFF	TGCGCCAGCAGCTTGGCAGGGGGGTCTAGCGGGGGCCCTAGCTCCTACAATGAGCAGTTCTTC
TRBV5-5	few	.	TRBJ2-1	CASARTSANYNEQFF	TGTGCCAGCGCGCGAACCAGCGCCAACTACAATGAGCAGTTCTTC
TRBV4-2	.	.	TRBJ1-1	CASSRGTYEAFF	TGTGCCAGCAGCCGAGGGACATATGAAGCTTTCTTT
TRBV18	few	.	TRBJ2-3	CASSPERDTQYF	TGTGCCAGCTCACCGGAGAGGGATACGCAGTATTTT
TRBV5-1	many	.	TRBJ2-1	CASSRGWYEQFF	TGCGCCAGCAGCCGTGGATGGTATGAGCAGTTCTTC
TRBV5-1	.	.	TRBJ2-3	CASSQPATDTQYF	TGCGCCAGCAGCCAGCCAGCGACAGATACGCAGTATTTT
TRBV7-9	.	TRBD1	TRBJ2-7	CASSLTGIHEQYF	TGTGCCAGCAGCCTGACAGGGATCCACGAGCAGTACTTC
TRBV20-1	.	.	TRBJ2-1	CSANGLSSYNEQFF	TGCAGTGCTAATGGGCTTAGCTCCTACAATGAGCAGTTCTTC
TRBV7-2	many	.	TRBJ2-6	CASSLQYSSGANVLTF	TGTGCCAGCAGCTTACAATACAGCTCTGGGGCCAACGTCCTGACTTTC
TRBV13	.	.	TRBJ2-1	CASSPYRNEQFF	TGTGCCAGCAGTCCCTATCGGAATGAGCAGTTCTTC
TRBV10-3	.	TRBD1	TRBJ1-4	CAIRGDRDNEKLFF	TGTGCCATCAGAGGGGACAGGGATAATGAAAAACTGTTTTTT
TRBV20-1	.	TRBD2	TRBJ2-7	CSAPHLAGGTYEQYF	TGCAGTGCACCCCATCTAGCGGGGGGAACCTACGAGCAGTACTTC
TRBV7-2	.	.	TRBJ2-1	CASSVQGREQFF	TGTGCCAGCAGCGTACAGGGCCGTGAGCAGTTCTTC
TRBV4-1	.	.	TRBJ1-4	CASSQDPLGWRGNRANEKLFF	TGCGCCAGCAGCCAAGATCCTCTCGGGTGGAGAGGGAATCGTGCTAATGAAAAACTGTTTTTT
TRBV7-2	few	.	TRBJ1-2	CASSPTDGGYGYTF	TGTGCCAGCAGCCCAACCGACGGGGGCTATGGCTACACCTTC
TRBV20-1	.	.	TRBJ2-3	CSARDGADTQYF	TGCAGTGCTAGAGACGGCGCAGATACGCAGTATTTT
TRBV4-2	.	.	TRBJ1-6	CASSQDREDFVSPLHF	TGTGCCAGCAGCCAAGATCGCGAGGACTTCGTCTCACCCCTCCACTTT
TRBV28	.	TRBD1	TRBJ1-6	CASSLKKFGQGYGSPLHF	TGTGCCAGCAGCCTTAAGAAATTCGGACAGGGGTACGGTTCACCCCTCCACTTT
TRBV20-1	.	.	TRBJ2-1	CSARGRFYNEQFF	TGCAGTGCTAGGGGACGGTTTTACAATGAGCAGTTCTTC
TRBV7-3	.	.	TRBJ2-2	CASSLMVALNTGELFF	TGTGCCAGCAGCTTAATGGTAGCGCTGAACACCGGGGAGCTGTTTTTT
TRBV10-3	.	.	TRBJ1-5	CAISRDGGSNFNQPQHF	TGTGCCATCAGCCGGGACGGAGGAAGTAACTTCAATCAGCCCCAGCATTTT
TRBV27	.	TRBD2	TRBJ2-3	CASSSLLAGDLADTQYF	TGTGCCAGCAGTTCCCTACTAGCGGGGGACCTCGCAGATACGCAGTATTTT
TRBV7-2	.	TRBD2	TRBJ2-7	CASSPRGGRGSYEQYF	TGTGCCAGCAGCCCCCGGGGAGGGAGGGGCTCCTACGAGCAGTACTTC
TRBV24-1	.	.	TRBJ2-5	CATSGQGQETQYF	TGTGCCACCAGTGGTCAGGGACAAGAGACCCAGTACTTC
TRBV7-9	.	.	TRBJ2-1	CASSPHRGGLLRNEQFF	TGTGCCAGCAGCCCCCACAGGGGAGGCCTACTACGCAATGAGCAGTTCTTC
TRBV20-1	.	.	TRBJ1-1	CSTVLMNTEAFF	TGCAGTACCGTTCTGATGAACACTGAAGCTTTCTTT
TRBV7-7	.	TRBD2	TRBJ2-1	CASSLGTTQYNEQFF	TGTGCTAGCAGCCTTGGGACTACACAGTACAATGAGCAGTTCTTC
TRBV5-1	.	.	TRBJ2-3	CASSFLGPTDTQYF	TGCGCCAGCAGCTTTCTTGGACCCACAGATACGCAGTATTTT
TRBV15	once	TRBD1	TRBJ1-5	CATSRDLQGYQPQHF	TGTGCCACCAGCAGGGACCTACAGGGGTATCAGCCCCAGCATTTT
TRBV4-3	few	.	TRBJ2-5	CASSPRRQGAAETQYF	TGCGCCAGCAGCCCACGAAGGCAAGGGGCGGCAGAGACCCAGTACTTC
TRBV29-1	.	.	TRBJ1-1	CSVRVNSGEAFF	TGCAGCGTTCGTGTCAACAGCGGAGAAGCTTTCTTT